This TCR beta chain was found in a study of blood T cells in healthy people across ages. For the study at large: Template switching recovered approximately one barcoded beta molecule for every two T cells.

Study-level results: Older age went with lower TCR beta diversity per million T cells, in a roughly linear way.

CDR3 length: 13 amino acids. CDR1 and CDR2 from the germline V gene are SNHLY and FYNNEI. V was shortened by 2 bases and J by 7 bases, with 11 bases between the two germline ends. About this clonotype: Its antigen is currently unknown.

Sample-barcoded 5' priming and a J-beta primer mix drove a second PCR of about 6 to 12 cycles. Each cDNA molecule received a tag from a template-switch adaptor that had 12 random nucleotides. MiXCR, run by TCRdb on the 5' RACE reads, gives a single entry per CDR3 protein. The table lists 1.5 million to 2 million distinct CDR3 sequences, 40% to 55% of them singletons. The rearrangement uses TRBV2 and TRBJ1-2; D unclear. The source of this sequence is a woman in her thirties or forties in good health. Sequencing used blood. CDR3: CASSENWRVGYTF. The CDR3 region has the DNA TGTGCCAGCAGTGAAAATTGGAGGGTTGGCTACACCTTC. Supplemented by reference TRBV2 and TRBJ1-2, the full variable domain reads EPEVTQTPSHQVTQMGQEVILRCVPISNHLYFYWYRQILGQKVEFLVSFYNNEISEKSEIFDDQFSVERPDGSNFTLKIRSTKLEDSAMYFCASSENWRVGYTFGSGTRLTVV.